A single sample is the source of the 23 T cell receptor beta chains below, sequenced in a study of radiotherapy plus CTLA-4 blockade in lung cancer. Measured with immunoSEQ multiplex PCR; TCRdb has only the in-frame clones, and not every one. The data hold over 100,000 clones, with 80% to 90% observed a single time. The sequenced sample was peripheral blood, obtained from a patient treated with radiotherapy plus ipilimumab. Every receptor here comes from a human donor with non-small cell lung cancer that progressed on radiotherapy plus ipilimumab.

CDR3 protein: CSVVLPGLAVQETQYF. The CDR3 DNA reads as TGCAGCGTTGTTCTTCCAGGACTAGCGGTTCAAGAGACCCAGTACTTC. The chain combines TRBV29-1 with TRBJ2-5; 10 nucleotides align to TRBD2. The CDR3 loop spans 16 amino acids. Germline CDR1 and CDR2: SQVTM and ANQGSEA. V was clipped by 4 bases and J by 2 bases; unmatched bases: 10.

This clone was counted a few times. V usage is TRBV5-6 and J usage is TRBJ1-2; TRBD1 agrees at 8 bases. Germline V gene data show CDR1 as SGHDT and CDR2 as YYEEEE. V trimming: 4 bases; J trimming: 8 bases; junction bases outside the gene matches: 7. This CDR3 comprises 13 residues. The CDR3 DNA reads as TGTGCCAGCAGCCCCGGGACAGGATTCGGCTACACCTTC. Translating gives CASSPGTGFGYTF.

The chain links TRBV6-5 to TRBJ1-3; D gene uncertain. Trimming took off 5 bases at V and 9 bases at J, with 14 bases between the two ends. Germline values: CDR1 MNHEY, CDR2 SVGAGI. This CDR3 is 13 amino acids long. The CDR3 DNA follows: TGTGCCAGCAGTCGCTTGATCTCTCCCACCATATATTTT. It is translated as CASSRLISPTIYF.

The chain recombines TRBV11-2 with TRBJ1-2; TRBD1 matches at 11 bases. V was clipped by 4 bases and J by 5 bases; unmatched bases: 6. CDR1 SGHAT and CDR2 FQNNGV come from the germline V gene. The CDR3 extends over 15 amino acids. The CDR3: CASSSRGQGVYGYTF. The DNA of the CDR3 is TGTGCCAGCAGCTCTAGGGGACAGGGGGTTTATGGCTACACCTTC.

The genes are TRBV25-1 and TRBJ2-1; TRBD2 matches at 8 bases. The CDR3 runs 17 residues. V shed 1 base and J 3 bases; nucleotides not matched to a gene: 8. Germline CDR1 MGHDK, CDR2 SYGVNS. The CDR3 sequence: CASSESRLAISYNEQFF. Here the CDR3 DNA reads TGTGCCAGCAGTGAATCGCGACTAGCGATCAGCTACAATGAGCAGTTCTTC.

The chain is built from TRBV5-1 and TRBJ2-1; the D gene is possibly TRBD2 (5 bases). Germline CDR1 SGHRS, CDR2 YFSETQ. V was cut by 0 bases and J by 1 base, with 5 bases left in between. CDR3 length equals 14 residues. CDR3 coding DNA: TGCGCCAGCAGCTTGGTAGCGTCCTACAATGAGCAGTTCTTC. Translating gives CASSLVASYNEQFF. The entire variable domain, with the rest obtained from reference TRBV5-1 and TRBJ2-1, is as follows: KAGVTQTPRYLIKTRGQQVTLSCSPISGHRSVSWYQQTPGQGLQFLFEYFSETQRNKGNFPGRFSGRQFSNSRSEMNVSTLELGDSALYLCASSLVASYNEQFFGPGTRLTVL.

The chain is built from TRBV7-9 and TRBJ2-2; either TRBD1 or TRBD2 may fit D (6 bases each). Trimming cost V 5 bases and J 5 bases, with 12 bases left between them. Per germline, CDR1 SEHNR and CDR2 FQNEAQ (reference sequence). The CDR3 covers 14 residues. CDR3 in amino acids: CASSMGGRTGELFF. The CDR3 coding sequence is TGTGCCAGCAGCATGGGGGGCCGGACCGGGGAGCTGTTTTTT.

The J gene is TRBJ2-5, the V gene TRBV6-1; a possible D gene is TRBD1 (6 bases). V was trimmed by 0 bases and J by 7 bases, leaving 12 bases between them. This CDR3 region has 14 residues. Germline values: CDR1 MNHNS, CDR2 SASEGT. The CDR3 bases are TGTGCCAGCAGTGAAGCCGGGACACAGGGGACCCAGTACTTC. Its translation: CASSEAGTQGTQYF.

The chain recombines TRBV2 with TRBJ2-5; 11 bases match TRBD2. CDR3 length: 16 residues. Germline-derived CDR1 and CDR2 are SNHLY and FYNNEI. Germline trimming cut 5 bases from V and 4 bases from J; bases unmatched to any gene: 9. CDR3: CASSFGLAGGTETQYF. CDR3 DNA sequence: TGTGCCAGCAGTTTCGGGCTAGCGGGAGGTACAGAGACCCAGTACTTC.

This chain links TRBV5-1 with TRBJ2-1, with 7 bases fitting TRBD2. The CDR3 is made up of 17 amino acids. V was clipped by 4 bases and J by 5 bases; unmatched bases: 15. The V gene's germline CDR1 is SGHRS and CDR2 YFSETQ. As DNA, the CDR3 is TGCGCCAGCAGCCCCTCCCCGGGCGGCGGGGGACACAATGAGCAGTTCTTC. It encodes CASSPSPGGGGHNEQFF.

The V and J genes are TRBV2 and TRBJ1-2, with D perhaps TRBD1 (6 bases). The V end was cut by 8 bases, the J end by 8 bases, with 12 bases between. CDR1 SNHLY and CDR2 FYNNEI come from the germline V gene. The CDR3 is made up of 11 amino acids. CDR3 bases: TGTGCCAGCTCCACAGGGCAAGGCTACACCTTC. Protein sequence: CASSTGQGYTF.

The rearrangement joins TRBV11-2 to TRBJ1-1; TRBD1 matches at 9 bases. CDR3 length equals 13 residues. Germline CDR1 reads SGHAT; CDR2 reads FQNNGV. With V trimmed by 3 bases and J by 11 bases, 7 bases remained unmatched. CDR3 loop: CASSLGGTGRAFF. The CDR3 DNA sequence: TGTGCCAGCAGCTTGGGTGGGACAGGGAGGGCTTTCTTT.

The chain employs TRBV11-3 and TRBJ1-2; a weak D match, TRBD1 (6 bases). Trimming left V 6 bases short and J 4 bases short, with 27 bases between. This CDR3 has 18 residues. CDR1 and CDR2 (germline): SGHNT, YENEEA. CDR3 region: CASSQIPPFGGRVYGYTF. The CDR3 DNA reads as TGTGCCAGCAGTCAAATCCCCCCCTTTGGGGGGCGAGTCTATGGCTACACCTTC.

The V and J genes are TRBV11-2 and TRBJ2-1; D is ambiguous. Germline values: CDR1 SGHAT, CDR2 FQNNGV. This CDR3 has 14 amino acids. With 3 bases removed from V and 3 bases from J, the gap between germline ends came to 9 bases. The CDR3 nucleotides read TGTGCCAGCAGCTTTGGACCTAACTACAATGAGCAGTTCTTC. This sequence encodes CASSFGPNYNEQFF.

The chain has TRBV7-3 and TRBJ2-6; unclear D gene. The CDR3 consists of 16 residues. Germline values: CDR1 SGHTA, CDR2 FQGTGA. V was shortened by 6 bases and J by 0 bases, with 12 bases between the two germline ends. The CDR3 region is CASRSTASSGANVLTF. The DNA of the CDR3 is TGTGCCAGCAGGTCTACAGCGAGCTCTGGGGCCAACGTCCTGACTTTC.

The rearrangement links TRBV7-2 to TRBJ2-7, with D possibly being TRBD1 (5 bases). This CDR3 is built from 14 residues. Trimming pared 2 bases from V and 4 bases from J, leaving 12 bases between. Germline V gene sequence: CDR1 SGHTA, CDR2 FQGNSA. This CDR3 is CASSLTAGWYEQYF. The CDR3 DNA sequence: TGTGCCAGCAGCTTAACGGCAGGGTGGTACGAGCAGTACTTC.

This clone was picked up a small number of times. The CDR3 loop reads CASSLEQWEGEKLFF. DNA of the CDR3: TGCGCCAGCAGCCTTGAACAGTGGGAGGGTGAAAAACTGTTTTTT. The rearrangement joins TRBV4-1 to TRBJ1-4, with D unresolved. Trimming took off 4 bases at V and 7 bases at J, with 16 bases between the two ends. The V gene's germline CDR1 is MGHRA and CDR2 YSYEKL. CDR3 length: 15 residues.

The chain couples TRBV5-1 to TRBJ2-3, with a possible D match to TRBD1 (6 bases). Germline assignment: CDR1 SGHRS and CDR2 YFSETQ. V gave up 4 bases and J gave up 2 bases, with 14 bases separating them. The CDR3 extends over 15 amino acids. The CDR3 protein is CASSDGQSLTDTQYF. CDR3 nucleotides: TGCGCCAGCAGCGACGGACAGTCGCTCACAGATACGCAGTATTTT. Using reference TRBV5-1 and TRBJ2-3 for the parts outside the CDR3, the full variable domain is KAGVTQTPRYLIKTRGQQVTLSCSPISGHRSVSWYQQTPGQGLQFLFEYFSETQRNKGNFPGRFSGRQFSNSRSEMNVSTLELGDSALYLCASSDGQSLTDTQYFGPGTRLTVL.

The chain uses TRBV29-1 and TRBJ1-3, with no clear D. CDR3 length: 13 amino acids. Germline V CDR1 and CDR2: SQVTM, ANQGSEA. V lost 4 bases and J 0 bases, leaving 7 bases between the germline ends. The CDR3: CSVARSSGNTIYF. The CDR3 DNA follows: TGCAGCGTTGCCCGGAGCTCTGGAAACACCATATATTTT.

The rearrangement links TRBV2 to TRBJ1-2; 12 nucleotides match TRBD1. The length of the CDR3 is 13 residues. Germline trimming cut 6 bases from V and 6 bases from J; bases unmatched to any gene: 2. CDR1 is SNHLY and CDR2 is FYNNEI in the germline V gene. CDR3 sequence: CASRGDRGHGYTF. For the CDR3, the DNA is TGTGCCAGCAGGGGGGACAGGGGGCATGGCTACACCTTC. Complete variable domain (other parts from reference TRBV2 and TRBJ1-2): EPEVTQTPSHQVTQMGQEVILRCVPISNHLYFYWYRQILGQKVEFLVSFYNNEISEKSEIFDDQFSVERPDGSNFTLKIRSTKLEDSAMYFCASRGDRGHGYTFGSGTRLTVV.

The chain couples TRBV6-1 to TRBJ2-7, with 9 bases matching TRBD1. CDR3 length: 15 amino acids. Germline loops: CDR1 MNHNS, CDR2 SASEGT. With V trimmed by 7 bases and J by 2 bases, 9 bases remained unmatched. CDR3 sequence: CASKGTGTGPYEQYF. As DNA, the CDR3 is TGTGCCAGCAAGGGAACCGGGACAGGGCCCTACGAGCAGTACTTC.

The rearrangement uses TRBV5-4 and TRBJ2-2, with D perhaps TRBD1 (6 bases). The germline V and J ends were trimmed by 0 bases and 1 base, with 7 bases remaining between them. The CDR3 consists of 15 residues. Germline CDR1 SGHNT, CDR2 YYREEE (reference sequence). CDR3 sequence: CASSLDRENTGELFF. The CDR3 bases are TGTGCCAGCAGCTTGGACAGGGAGAACACCGGGGAGCTGTTTTTT.

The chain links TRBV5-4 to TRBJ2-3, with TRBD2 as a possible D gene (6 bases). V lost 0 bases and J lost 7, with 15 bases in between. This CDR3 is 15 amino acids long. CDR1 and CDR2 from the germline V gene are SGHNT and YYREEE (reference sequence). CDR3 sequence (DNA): TGTGCCAGCAGCTTGGAGGCGGGAACCCTACATACGCAGTATTTT. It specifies CASSLEAGTLHTQYF.